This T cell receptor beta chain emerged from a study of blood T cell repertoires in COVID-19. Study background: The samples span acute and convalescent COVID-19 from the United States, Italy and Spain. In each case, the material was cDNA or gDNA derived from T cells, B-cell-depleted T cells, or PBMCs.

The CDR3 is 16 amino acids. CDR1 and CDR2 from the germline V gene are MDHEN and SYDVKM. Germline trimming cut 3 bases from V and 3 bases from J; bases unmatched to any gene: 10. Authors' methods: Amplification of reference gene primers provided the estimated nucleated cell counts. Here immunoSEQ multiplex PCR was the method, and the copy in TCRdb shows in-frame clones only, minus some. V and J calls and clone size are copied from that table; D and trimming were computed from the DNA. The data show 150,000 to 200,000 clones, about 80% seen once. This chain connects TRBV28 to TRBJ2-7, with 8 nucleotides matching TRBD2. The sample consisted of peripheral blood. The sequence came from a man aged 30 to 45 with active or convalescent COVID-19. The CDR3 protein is CASSFIGRGVIYEQYF. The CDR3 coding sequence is TGTGCCAGCAGTTTCATTGGGCGGGGGGTCATCTACGAGCAGTACTTC.